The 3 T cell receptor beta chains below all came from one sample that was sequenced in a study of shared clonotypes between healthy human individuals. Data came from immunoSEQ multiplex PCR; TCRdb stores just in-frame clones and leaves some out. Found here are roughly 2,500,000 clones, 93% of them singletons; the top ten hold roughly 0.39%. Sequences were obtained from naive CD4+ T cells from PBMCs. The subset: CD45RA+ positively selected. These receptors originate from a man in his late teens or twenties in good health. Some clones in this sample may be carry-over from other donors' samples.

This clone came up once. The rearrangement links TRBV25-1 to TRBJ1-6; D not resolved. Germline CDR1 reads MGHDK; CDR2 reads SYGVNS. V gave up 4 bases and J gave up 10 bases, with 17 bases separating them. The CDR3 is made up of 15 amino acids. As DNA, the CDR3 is TGTGCCAGCAGTGGAGCCTCGTCAGGTCGGTCACCCCTCCACTTT. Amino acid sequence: CASSGASSGRSPLHF.

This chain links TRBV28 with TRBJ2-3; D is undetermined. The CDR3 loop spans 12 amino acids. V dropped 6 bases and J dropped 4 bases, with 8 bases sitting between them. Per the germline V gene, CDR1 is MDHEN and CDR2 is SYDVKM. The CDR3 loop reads CASRTSADTQYF. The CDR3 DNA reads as TGTGCCAGCAGGACCTCAGCAGATACGCAGTATTTT.

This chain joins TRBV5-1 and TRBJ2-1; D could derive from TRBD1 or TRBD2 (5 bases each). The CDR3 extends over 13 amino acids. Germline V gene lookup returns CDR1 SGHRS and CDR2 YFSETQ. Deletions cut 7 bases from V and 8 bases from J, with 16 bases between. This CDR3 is CASSMGDRDEQFF. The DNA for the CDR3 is TGCGCCAGCTCCATGGGGGACCGGGATGAGCAGTTCTTC.